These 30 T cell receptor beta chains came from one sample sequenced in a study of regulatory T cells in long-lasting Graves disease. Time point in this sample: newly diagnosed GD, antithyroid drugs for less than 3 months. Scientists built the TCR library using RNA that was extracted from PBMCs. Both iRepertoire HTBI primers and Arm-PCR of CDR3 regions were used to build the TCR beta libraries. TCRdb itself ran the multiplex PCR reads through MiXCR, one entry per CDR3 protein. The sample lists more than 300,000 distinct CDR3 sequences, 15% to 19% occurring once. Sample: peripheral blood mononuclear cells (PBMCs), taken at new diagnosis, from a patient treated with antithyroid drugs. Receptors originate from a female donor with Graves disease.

CDR3 bases: TGTGCCAGCAGCTTCCAGAGCTCTGGAAACACCATATATTTT. Its protein is CASSFQSSGNTIYF. The chain uses TRBV7-2 and TRBJ1-3; D gene ambiguous. The CDR3 is 14 amino acids. Per germline, CDR1 SGHTA and CDR2 FQGNSA. V was trimmed by 3 bases and J by 0 bases, leaving 6 bases between them.

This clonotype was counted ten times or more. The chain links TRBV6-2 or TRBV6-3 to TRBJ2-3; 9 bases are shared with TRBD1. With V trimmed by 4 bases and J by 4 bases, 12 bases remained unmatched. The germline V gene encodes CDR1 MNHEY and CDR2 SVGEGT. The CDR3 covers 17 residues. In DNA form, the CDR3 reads TGTGCCAGCAGTTTTAGGCTCAACAGGGGGCTTCCAGATACGCAGTATTTT. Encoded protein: CASSFRLNRGLPDTQYF.

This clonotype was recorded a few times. The CDR3 loop reads CASRTQGPTGNTIYF. The CDR3 DNA sequence: TGTGCCAGTAGAACACAGGGGCCAACAGGAAACACCATATATTTT. This sequence joins TRBV19 and TRBJ1-3, with 7 positions matching TRBD1. The CDR3 has 15 amino acids. Trimming cost V 6 bases and J 4 bases; bases outside gene matches: 9. Germline CDR1 is LNHDA and CDR2 is SQIVND (reference sequence).

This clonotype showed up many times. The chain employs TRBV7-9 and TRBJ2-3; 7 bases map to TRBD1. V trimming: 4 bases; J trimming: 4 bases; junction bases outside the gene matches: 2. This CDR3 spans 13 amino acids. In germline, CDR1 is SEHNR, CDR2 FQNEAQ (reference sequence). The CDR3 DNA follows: TGTGCCAGCAGCTCGACAGGGCCAGATACGCAGTATTTT. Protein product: CASSSTGPDTQYF.

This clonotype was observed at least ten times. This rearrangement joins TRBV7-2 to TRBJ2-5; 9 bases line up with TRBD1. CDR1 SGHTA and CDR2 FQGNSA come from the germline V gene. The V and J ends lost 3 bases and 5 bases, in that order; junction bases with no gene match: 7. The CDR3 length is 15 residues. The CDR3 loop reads CASSFSGQGRETQYF. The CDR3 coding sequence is TGTGCCAGCAGCTTTTCCGGACAGGGGCGGGAGACCCAGTACTTC.

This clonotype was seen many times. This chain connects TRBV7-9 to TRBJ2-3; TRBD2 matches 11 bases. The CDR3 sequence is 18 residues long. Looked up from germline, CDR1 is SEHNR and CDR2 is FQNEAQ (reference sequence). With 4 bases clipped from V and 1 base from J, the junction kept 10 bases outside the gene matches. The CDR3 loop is CASSSRQGLAEGTDTQYF. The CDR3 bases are TGTGCCAGCAGCTCGAGACAGGGACTAGCGGAAGGCACAGATACGCAGTATTTT.

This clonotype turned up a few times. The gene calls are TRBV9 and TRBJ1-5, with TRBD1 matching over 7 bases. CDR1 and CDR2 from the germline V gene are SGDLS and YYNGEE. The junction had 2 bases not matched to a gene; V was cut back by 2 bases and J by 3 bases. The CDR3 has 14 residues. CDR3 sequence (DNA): TGTGCCAGCAGCGTGGGACAGCCCAATCAGCCCCAGCATTTT. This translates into CASSVGQPNQPQHF.

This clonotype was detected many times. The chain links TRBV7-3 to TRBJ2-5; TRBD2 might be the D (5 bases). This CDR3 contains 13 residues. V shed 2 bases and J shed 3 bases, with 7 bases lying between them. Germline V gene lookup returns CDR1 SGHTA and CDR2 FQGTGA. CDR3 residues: CASSLLAEETQYF. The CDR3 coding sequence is TGTGCCAGCAGCTTACTAGCTGAAGAGACCCAGTACTTC.

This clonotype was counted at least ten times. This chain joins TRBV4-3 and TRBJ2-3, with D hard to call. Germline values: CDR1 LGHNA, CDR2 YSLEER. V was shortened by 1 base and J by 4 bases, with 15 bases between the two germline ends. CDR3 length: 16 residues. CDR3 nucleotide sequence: TGCGCCAGCAGCCAAGGACCGTCTGGCGTACCAGATACGCAGTATTTT. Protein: CASSQGPSGVPDTQYF.

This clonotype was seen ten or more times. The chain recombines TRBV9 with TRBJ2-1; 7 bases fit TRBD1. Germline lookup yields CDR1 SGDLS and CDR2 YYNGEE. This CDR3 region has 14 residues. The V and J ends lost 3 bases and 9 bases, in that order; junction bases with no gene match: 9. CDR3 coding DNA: TGTGCCAGCAGCGGAGACAGGGATTCTGGTGAGCAGTTCTTC. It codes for CASSGDRDSGEQFF.

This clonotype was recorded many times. CDR3 sequence: CASSVGTGNTEAFF. In DNA, the CDR3 is TGTGCCAGCAGCGTAGGGACAGGGAACACTGAAGCTTTCTTT. The V and J genes are TRBV9 and TRBJ1-1, with 7 bases fitting TRBD1. Germline CDR1 and CDR2: SGDLS and YYNGEE. There are 14 residues in the CDR3. J lost 1 base, V lost 0 bases, and 0 bases had no gene match.

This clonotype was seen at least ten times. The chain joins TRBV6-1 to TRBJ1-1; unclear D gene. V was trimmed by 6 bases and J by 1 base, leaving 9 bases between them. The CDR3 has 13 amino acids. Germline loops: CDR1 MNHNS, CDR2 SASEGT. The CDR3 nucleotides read TGTGCCAGCAGACTCGATCCGAACACTGAAGCTTTCTTT. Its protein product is CASRLDPNTEAFF.

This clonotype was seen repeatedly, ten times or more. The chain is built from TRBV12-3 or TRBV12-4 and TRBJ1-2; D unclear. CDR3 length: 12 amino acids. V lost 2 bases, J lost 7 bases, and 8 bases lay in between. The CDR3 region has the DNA TGTGCCAGCAGTTTATCACGGAGTGGCTACACCTTC. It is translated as CASSLSRSGYTF.

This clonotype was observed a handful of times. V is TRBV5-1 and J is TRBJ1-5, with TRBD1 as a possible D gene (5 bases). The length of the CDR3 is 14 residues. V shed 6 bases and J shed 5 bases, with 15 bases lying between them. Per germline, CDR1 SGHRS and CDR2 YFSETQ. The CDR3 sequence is CASTPSAGDQPQHF. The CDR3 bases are TGCGCCAGCACCCCTAGCGCGGGGGATCAGCCCCAGCATTTT. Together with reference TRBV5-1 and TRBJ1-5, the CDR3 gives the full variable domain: KAGVTQTPRYLIKTRGQQVTLSCSPISGHRSVSWYQQTPGQGLQFLFEYFSETQRNKGNFPGRFSGRQFSNSRSEMNVSTLELGDSALYLCASTPSAGDQPQHFGDGTRLSIL.

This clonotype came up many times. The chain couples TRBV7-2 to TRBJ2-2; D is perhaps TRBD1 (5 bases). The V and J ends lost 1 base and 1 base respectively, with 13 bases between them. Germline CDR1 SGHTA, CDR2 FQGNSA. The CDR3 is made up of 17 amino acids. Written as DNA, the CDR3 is TGTGCCAGCAGCTTAGTATTTGACAGACTGAACACCGGGGAGCTGTTTTTT. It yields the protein CASSLVFDRLNTGELFF.

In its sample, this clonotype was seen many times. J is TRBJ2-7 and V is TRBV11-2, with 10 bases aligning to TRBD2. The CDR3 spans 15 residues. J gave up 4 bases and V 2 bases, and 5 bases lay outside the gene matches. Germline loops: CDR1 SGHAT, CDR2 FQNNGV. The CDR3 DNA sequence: TGTGCCAGCAGCTTAAGCGGGGGGGCCCCATACGAGCAGTACTTC. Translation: CASSLSGGAPYEQYF.

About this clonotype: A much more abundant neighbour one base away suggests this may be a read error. CDR3 DNA sequence: TGCGCCAGCAGCTTGGTCTACGAAGGTGAAGCTTTCTTT. It specifies CASSLVYEGEAFF. The rearrangement uses TRBV5-1 and TRBJ1-1; D not certain. The V gene lost 0 bases and the J gene lost 7 bases, with 10 bases spanning the gap. CDR1 is SGHRS, CDR2 YFSETQ, per germline. This CDR3 region has 13 residues.

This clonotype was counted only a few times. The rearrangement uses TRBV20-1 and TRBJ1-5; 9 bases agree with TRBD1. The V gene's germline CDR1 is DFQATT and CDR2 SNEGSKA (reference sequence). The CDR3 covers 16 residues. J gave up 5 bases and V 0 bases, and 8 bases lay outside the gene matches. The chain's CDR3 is CSARDPDRGRHQPQHF. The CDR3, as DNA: TGCAGTGCTAGAGACCCGGACAGGGGACGGCATCAGCCCCAGCATTTT.

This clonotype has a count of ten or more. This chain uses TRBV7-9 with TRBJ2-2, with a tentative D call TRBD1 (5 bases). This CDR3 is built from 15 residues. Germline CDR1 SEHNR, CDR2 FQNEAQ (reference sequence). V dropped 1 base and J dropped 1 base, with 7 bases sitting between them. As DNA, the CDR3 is TGTGCCAGCAGCTTAGTGCAGGGGAACACCGGGGAGCTGTTTTTT. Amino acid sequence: CASSLVQGNTGELFF.

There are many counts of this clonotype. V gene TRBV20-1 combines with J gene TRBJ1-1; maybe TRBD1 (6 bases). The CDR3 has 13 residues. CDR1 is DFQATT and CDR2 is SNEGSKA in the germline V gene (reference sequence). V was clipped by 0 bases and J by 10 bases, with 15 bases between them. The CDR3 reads CSARDRRGASAFF. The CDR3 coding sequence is TGCAGTGCTAGAGATCGGCGGGGGGCCTCAGCTTTCTTT.

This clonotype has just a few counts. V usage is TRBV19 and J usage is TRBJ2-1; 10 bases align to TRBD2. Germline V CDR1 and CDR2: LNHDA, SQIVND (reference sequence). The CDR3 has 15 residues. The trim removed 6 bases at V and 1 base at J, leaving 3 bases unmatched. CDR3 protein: CASSTSGASYNEQFF. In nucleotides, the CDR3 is TGTGCCAGTAGCACTAGCGGGGCGTCCTACAATGAGCAGTTCTTC.

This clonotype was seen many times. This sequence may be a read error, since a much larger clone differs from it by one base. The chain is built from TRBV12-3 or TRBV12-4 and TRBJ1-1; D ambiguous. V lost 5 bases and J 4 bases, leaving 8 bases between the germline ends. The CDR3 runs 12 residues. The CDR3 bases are TGTGCCAGCAGTGAAGGGTTCACTGAAGCTTTCTTT. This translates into CASSEGFTEAFF.

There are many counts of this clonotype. The DNA for the CDR3 is TGTGCCACGGAGGACAGTTCCTATGGCTACACCTTC. This sequence encodes CATEDSSYGYTF. The rearrangement uses TRBV10-3 and TRBJ1-2; D is perhaps TRBD1 (6 bases). Germline assignment: CDR1 ENHRY and CDR2 SYGVKD. V was shortened by 10 bases and J by 4 bases, with 13 bases between the two germline ends. The CDR3 has 12 residues.

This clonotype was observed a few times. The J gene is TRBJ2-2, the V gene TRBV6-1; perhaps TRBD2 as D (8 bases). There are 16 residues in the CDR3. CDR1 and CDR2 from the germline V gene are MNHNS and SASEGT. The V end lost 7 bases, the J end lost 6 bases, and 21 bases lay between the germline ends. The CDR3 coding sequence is TGTGCCAGCACTAGACGGGGGGGACAGACCGCCGGGGAGCTGTTTTTT. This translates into CASTRRGGQTAGELFF.

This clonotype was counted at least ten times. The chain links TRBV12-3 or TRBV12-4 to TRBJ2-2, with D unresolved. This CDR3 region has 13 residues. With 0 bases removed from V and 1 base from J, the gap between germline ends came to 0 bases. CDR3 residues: CASSLANTGELFF. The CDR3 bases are TGTGCCAGCAGTTTAGCGAACACCGGGGAGCTGTTTTTT.

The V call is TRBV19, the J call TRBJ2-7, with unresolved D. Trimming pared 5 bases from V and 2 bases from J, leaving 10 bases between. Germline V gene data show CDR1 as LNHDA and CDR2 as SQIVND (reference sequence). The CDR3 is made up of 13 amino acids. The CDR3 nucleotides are TGTGCCAGTAGTTTACAGACGACCTACGAGCAGTACTTC. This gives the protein CASSLQTTYEQYF.

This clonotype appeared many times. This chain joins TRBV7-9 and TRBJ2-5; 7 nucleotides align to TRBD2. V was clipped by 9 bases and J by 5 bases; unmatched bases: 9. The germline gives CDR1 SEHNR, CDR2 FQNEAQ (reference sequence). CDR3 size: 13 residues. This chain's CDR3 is CASRAGEVETQYF. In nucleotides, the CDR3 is TGTGCCAGTAGGGCGGGGGAGGTGGAGACCCAGTACTTC. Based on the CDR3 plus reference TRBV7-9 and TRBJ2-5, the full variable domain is DTGVSQNPRHKITKRGQNVTFRCDPISEHNRLYWYRQTLGQGPEFLTYFQNEAQLEKSRLLSDRFSAERPKGSFSTLEIQRTEQGDSAMYLCASRAGEVETQYFGPGTRLLVL.

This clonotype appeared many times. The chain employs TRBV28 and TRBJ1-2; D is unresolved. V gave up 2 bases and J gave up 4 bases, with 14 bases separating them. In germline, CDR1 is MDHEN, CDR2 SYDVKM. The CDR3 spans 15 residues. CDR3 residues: CASSLADTITYGYTF. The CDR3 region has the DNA TGTGCCAGCAGTTTAGCTGACACAATTACCTATGGCTACACCTTC.

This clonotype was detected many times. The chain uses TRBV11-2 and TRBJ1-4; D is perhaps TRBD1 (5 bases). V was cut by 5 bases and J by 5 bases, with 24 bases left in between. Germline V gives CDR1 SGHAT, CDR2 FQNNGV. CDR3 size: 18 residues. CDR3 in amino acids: CASSPTTPDSSSNEKLFF. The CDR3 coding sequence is TGTGCCAGCAGCCCCACAACCCCCGACAGCTCTTCAAATGAAAAACTGTTTTTT.

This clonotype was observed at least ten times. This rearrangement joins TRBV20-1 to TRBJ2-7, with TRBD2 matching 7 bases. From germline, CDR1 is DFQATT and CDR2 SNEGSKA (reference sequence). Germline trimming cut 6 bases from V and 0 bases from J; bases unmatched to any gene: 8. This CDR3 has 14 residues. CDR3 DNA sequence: TGCAGTGCGCGCACTAGCGCTAGCTCCTACGAGCAGTACTTC. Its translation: CSARTSASSYEQYF.